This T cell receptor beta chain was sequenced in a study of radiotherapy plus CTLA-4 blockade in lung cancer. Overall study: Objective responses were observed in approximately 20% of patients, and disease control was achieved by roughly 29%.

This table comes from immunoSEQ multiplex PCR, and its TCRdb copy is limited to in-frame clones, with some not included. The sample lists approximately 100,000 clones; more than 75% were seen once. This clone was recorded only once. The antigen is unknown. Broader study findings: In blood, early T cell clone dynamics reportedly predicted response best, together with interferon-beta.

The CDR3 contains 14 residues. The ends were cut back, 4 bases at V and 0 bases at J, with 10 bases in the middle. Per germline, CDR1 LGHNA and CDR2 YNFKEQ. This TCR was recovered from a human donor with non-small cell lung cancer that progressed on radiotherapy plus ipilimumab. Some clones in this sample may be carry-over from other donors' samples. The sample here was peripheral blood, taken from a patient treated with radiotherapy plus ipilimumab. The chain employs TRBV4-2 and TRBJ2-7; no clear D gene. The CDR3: CASSLDSISYEQYF. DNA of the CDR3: TGTGCCAGCAGCCTCGACTCAATCTCCTACGAGCAGTACTTC.